The rows below give T cell receptor beta chains drawn from one sample of a study of shared clonotypes between healthy human individuals. Using immunoSEQ multiplex PCR, the repertoire was profiled, and TCRdb retains in-frame clones only, with some absent. This table has 2 million to 2.5 million clones, approximately 94% appearing once. Sequenced sample: naive CD8+ T cells sorted from blood. These receptors were collected from a man between 18 and 29 years old in good health. Each CDR3 is given with its conserved first and last residue. The D gene is left open where the match is weak. Clone size is stated in some rows and not others, as once, few, many or a class when expanded.

V gene: TRBV9
J gene: TRBJ2-7
clone size: -
D gene: -
CDR3 length: 16
CDR3 DNA: TGTGCCAGCAGCGTATCAAGGGACGGGAAATCCTACGAGCAGTACTTC
CDR3 protein: CASSVSRDGKSYEQYF

V gene: TRBV7-3
J gene: TRBJ2-5
clone size: -
D gene: -
CDR3 length: 13
CDR3 DNA: TGTGCCAGCAGCCTCGACACCTATGAGACCCAGTACTTC
CDR3 protein: CASSLDTYETQYF

V gene: TRBV6-5
J gene: TRBJ2-1
clone size: once
D gene: -
CDR3 length: 13
CDR3 DNA: TGTGCCAGCAGCGCCTGGACTAACGATGAGCAGTTCTTC
CDR3 protein: CASSAWTNDEQFF

V gene: TRBV19
J gene: TRBJ2-1
clone size: -
D gene: -
CDR3 length: 16
CDR3 DNA: TGTGCCAGTAGTATTGGGAACGTTGGCCCCTACAATGAGCAGTTCTTC
CDR3 protein: CASSIGNVGPYNEQFF

V gene: TRBV27
J gene: TRBJ2-5
clone size: -
D gene: TRBD2
CDR3 length: 16
CDR3 DNA: TGTGCCAGCAGCACCACGGGACTAGCGCGCCAAGAGACCCAGTACTTC
CDR3 protein: CASSTTGLARQETQYF

V gene: TRBV11-2
J gene: TRBJ1-1
clone size: -
D gene: -
CDR3 length: 13
CDR3 DNA: TGTGCCAGCAGAGGGACGGAGAGCACTGAAGCTTTCTTT
CDR3 protein: CASRGTESTEAFF

V gene: TRBV19
J gene: TRBJ2-7
clone size: -
D gene: -
CDR3 length: 13
CDR3 DNA: TGTGCCAGTAGTGCCGGGGTCACCTACGAGCAGTACTTC
CDR3 protein: CASSAGVTYEQYF

V gene: TRBV19
J gene: TRBJ1-5
clone size: -
D gene: -
CDR3 length: 15
CDR3 DNA: TGTGCCAGTAGTGCTATGGACGGTAGCAATCAGCCCCAGCATTTT
CDR3 protein: CASSAMDGSNQPQHF

V gene: TRBV10-3
J gene: TRBJ1-5
clone size: few
D gene: -
CDR3 length: 13
CDR3 DNA: TGTGCCATCAGTGACAGGGCTGACCAGCCCCAGCATTTT
CDR3 protein: CAISDRADQPQHF

V gene: TRBV27
J gene: TRBJ1-2
clone size: -
D gene: -
CDR3 length: 15
CDR3 DNA: TGTGCCAGCAGTTTATCGATCGGGGGAACGGAGGGCTACACCTTC
CDR3 protein: CASSLSIGGTEGYTF

V gene: TRBV6-5
J gene: TRBJ2-5
clone size: -
D gene: -
CDR3 length: 14
CDR3 DNA: TGTGCCAGCAAGGGCTACGATCCCCAAGAGACCCAGTACTTC
CDR3 protein: CASKGYDPQETQYF

V gene: TRBV9
J gene: TRBJ1-4
clone size: -
D gene: -
CDR3 length: 16
CDR3 DNA: TGTGCCAGCAGCCCCCACGGACAGCCAACTAATGAAAAACTGTTTTTT
CDR3 protein: CASSPHGQPTNEKLFF

V gene: TRBV6-1
J gene: TRBJ2-7
clone size: -
D gene: -
CDR3 length: 16
CDR3 DNA: TGTGCCAGCAGTGAAGATACAGGTGTCTTCTCCTACGAGCAGTACTTC
CDR3 protein: CASSEDTGVFSYEQYF

V gene: TRBV5-1
J gene: TRBJ2-7
clone size: -
D gene: -
CDR3 length: 16
CDR3 DNA: TGCGCCAGCAGCTCTTCTCAGGGATACCCCTCCTACGAGCAGTACTTC
CDR3 protein: CASSSSQGYPSYEQYF

V gene: TRBV7-8
J gene: TRBJ2-4
clone size: -
D gene: TRBD1
CDR3 length: 15
CDR3 DNA: TGTGCCAGCAGCTTAGGTGGGACAGGGGGGAACATTCAGTACTTC
CDR3 protein: CASSLGGTGGNIQYF

V gene: TRBV5-1
J gene: TRBJ2-3
clone size: -
D gene: TRBD2
CDR3 length: 17
CDR3 DNA: TGCGCCAGCAGCCCCGGGACTAGCGGGATCTCCACAGATACGCAGTATTTT
CDR3 protein: CASSPGTSGISTDTQYF

V gene: TRBV27
J gene: TRBJ2-5
clone size: -
D gene: -
CDR3 length: 14
CDR3 DNA: TGTGCCACCATGGATTTGGGCGGCCAAGAGACCCAGTACTTC
CDR3 protein: CATMDLGGQETQYF

V gene: TRBV5-4
J gene: TRBJ2-7
clone size: -
D gene: TRBD1
CDR3 length: 14
CDR3 DNA: TGTGCCAGCAGCTGGGACAGGGGGATCGACGAGCAGTACTTC
CDR3 protein: CASSWDRGIDEQYF

V gene: TRBV4-3
J gene: TRBJ2-7
clone size: -
D gene: -
CDR3 length: 14
CDR3 DNA: TGCGCCAGCAGCCAAGATCTGACATCCTACGAGCAGTACTTC
CDR3 protein: CASSQDLTSYEQYF

V gene: TRBV13
J gene: TRBJ2-3
clone size: -
D gene: -
CDR3 length: 13
CDR3 DNA: TGTGCCAGCAGCTTAGCCCTGAATTCGGGGCAGTATTTT
CDR3 protein: CASSLALNSGQYF

V gene: TRBV4-1
J gene: TRBJ2-7
clone size: -
D gene: -
CDR3 length: 15
CDR3 DNA: TGCGCCAGCAGCCAAGGACGGAGCACTTCCTACGAGCAGTACTTC
CDR3 protein: CASSQGRSTSYEQYF

V gene: TRBV4-1
J gene: TRBJ2-7
clone size: once
D gene: TRBD2
CDR3 length: 15
CDR3 DNA: TGCGCCAGCAGCCTAACTAGCGGTAGCTCCTACGAGCAGTACTTC
CDR3 protein: CASSLTSGSSYEQYF

V gene: TRBV30
J gene: TRBJ2-7
clone size: -
D gene: -
CDR3 length: 12
CDR3 DNA: TGTGCCTGGAGTTTGGGGCTCTACGAGCAGTACTTC
CDR3 protein: CAWSLGLYEQYF

V gene: TRBV6-5
J gene: TRBJ1-1
clone size: -
D gene: -
CDR3 length: 14
CDR3 DNA: TGTGCCAGCAGTATGGACTGGGCGGACACTGAAGCTTTCTTT
CDR3 protein: CASSMDWADTEAFF

V gene: TRBV19
J gene: TRBJ2-6
clone size: -
D gene: TRBD1
CDR3 length: 15
CDR3 DNA: TGTGCCAGTAGTACGGGGACAGCCGGGGCCAACGTCCTGACTTTC
CDR3 protein: CASSTGTAGANVLTF

V gene: TRBV7-9
J gene: TRBJ2-1
clone size: -
D gene: -
CDR3 length: 14
CDR3 DNA: TGTGCCAGCAGCTTGAGCGGGCCCTACAATGAGCAGTTCTTC
CDR3 protein: CASSLSGPYNEQFF

V gene: TRBV5-5
J gene: TRBJ1-5
clone size: -
D gene: -
CDR3 length: 14
CDR3 DNA: TGTGCCAGCAGCCCGGTGTTCATGAGTCAGCCCCAGCATTTT
CDR3 protein: CASSPVFMSQPQHF

V gene: TRBV6-1
J gene: TRBJ2-1
clone size: few
D gene: -
CDR3 length: 13
CDR3 DNA: TGTGCCAGCAGGGTCGGCACCCAGGCTGAGCAGTTCTTC
CDR3 protein: CASRVGTQAEQFF

V gene: TRBV30
J gene: TRBJ2-3
clone size: -
D gene: -
CDR3 length: 15
CDR3 DNA: TGTGCCTGGAGTTTAGGAGGGGCCAGCACAGATACGCAGTATTTT
CDR3 protein: CAWSLGGASTDTQYF

V gene: TRBV7-9
J gene: TRBJ2-7
clone size: -
D gene: TRBD1
CDR3 length: 13
CDR3 DNA: TGTGCCAGCAGCTTAACAGGGGTCGACGAGCAGTACTTC
CDR3 protein: CASSLTGVDEQYF

V gene: TRBV19
J gene: TRBJ2-2
clone size: -
D gene: TRBD2
CDR3 length: 15
CDR3 DNA: TGTGCCAGTAGTATTACTAGCGCTGTCACCGGGGAGCTGTTTTTT
CDR3 protein: CASSITSAVTGELFF